This entry describes one T cell receptor beta chain. The data are from a study of blood T cell repertoires in COVID-19. The data were produced by immunoSEQ multiplex PCR, yet TCRdb's version contains in-frame clones alone and is incomplete. The data show roughly 180,000 clones, more than 70% seen once. Germline CDR1 is KGHDR and CDR2 is SFDVKD. The CDR3 runs to 15 residues. The ends lost 3 bases at V and 7 bases at J; junction bases unmatched: 4. The sample taken for sequencing was peripheral blood. The clonotype comes from a woman of 80 years or more with active or convalescent COVID-19. This chain joins TRBV24-1 and TRBJ2-1; 11 bases line up with TRBD1. CDR3 region: CATSDPGTGGNEQFF. CDR3 DNA: TGTGCCACCAGTGATCCCGGGACAGGGGGTAATGAGCAGTTCTTC.